This T cell receptor (beta chain) stems from a study of early T cells in non-severe SARS-CoV-2 infection. Attachment of unique molecular identifiers was made to individual cDNA molecules. TCRdb itself ran the 5' RACE reads through MiXCR, one entry per CDR3 protein. The sample records fewer than 35,000 distinct CDR3 sequences, about 5% being singletons. Germline assignment: CDR1 LNHNV and CDR2 YYDKDF (reference sequence). V was trimmed by 1 base and J by 6 bases, leaving 7 bases between them. There are 14 residues in the CDR3. This sequence originates from an adult who was a healthcare worker with PCR-confirmed SARS-CoV-2 infection or an uninfected control (not recorded which). The sample taken for sequencing was whole blood. The chain has TRBV15 and TRBJ1-6, with D unclear. The CDR3 spells CATSRGAFNSPLHF. The CDR3 nucleotides read TGTGCCACCAGCAGAGGAGCGTTTAATTCACCCCTCCACTTT.